A single T cell receptor (beta chain) is shown here with its context. This entry comes from a study of blood T cell repertoires in COVID-19. In the study overall: The samples span acute and convalescent COVID-19 from the United States, Italy and Spain. Sources were T cells, B-cell-depleted T cells, or PBMCs; the material itself was cDNA or gDNA.

The junction had 8 bases not matched to a gene; V was cut back by 1 base and J by 6 bases. The CDR3 covers 17 residues. The germline V gene encodes CDR1 SGHDT and CDR2 YYEEEE. In the authors' workflow: Estimated nucleated cell counts came from reference gene primer amplification. Produced via immunoSEQ multiplex PCR; TCRdb's table is partial and in-frame only. V and J calls and clone size follow that table, whereas D and trimming were derived from the DNA. This sample has 60,000 to 75,000 clones, with approximately 82% found just once. The TCR comes from a human donor in a cohort sampled during active COVID-19. Sequenced sample: peripheral blood. The genes are TRBV5-6 and TRBJ2-3; 13 nucleotides line up with TRBD2. The DNA of the CDR3 is TGTGCCAGCAGCTTGAAAACTAGCGGGGGGGCCGGTGATACGCAGTATTTT. Residues: CASSLKTSGGAGDTQYF.